Listed below are T cell receptor beta chains from one sample, sequenced in a study of T cells in Graves' hyperthyroidism and ophthalmopathy. TCRdb ran MiXCR on the multiplex PCR reads and lists one entry per CDR3 protein. The data show more than 650,000 distinct CDR3 sequences, with approximately 15% seen just once and 10% to 13% held by the top ten. The sequenced sample consisted of blood. The receptors derive from a woman aged 18-29 years with Graves' hyperthyroidism. Both conserved end residues are part of each CDR3. Each record gives: J gene, clone size, D gene, V gene, CDR3 DNA, CDR3 protein. A D gene is named only where the DNA matches it firmly. The listing skips clone size in some rows; elsewhere it reads once, few, many or a size class.

TRBJ2-7	many	TRBD1	TRBV2	TGTGCCAGCGAGGACAGGGCCTACGAGCAGTACTTC	CASEDRAYEQYF
TRBJ2-5	many	TRBD2	TRBV11-2	TGTGCCAGCAGCTATACTAGCGGTGCGGCCCAAGAGACCCAGTACTTC	CASSYTSGAAQETQYF
TRBJ1-5	NA	TRBD1	TRBV6-2/TRBV6-3	TGTGCCAGCAGTATCTCCGGGACAGCTCAGCCCCAGCATTTT	CASSISGTAQPQHF
TRBJ1-1	many	NA	TRBV6-1	TGTGCCAGCACTAGGACTGCGTGGGCTGAAGCTTTCTTT	CASTRTAWAEAFF
TRBJ2-1	NA	NA	TRBV7-9	TGTGCCAGCAGCTCTAGCCCGCGGCTATCTCGCAATGAGCAGTTCTTC	CASSSSPRLSRNEQFF
TRBJ2-4	NA	NA	TRBV5-6	TGTGCCAGCAGCCAAATCCGGGACACTGATAAAAACATTCAGTACTTC	CASSQIRDTDKNIQYF
TRBJ2-1	NA	TRBD2	TRBV6-1	TGTGCCAGCAGTGACAGGGGGGGCGGGAGGGCCTACAATGAGCAGTTCTTC	CASSDRGGGRAYNEQFF
TRBJ1-1	few	NA	TRBV6-2/TRBV6-3	TGTGCCAGCACCGGGTGGGCTGGCACTGAAGCTTTCTTT	CASTGWAGTEAFF
TRBJ2-2	many	NA	TRBV27	TGTGCCAGCAGTTTATTGAGGGACGCCGGGGAGCTGTTTTTT	CASSLLRDAGELFF
TRBJ2-3	few	TRBD2	TRBV30	TGTGCCTGGAGTCAAAATTCCGGACTAGCGGGAGCCCGTGGTACGCAGTATTTT	CAWSQNSGLAGARGTQYF
TRBJ2-7	NA	NA	TRBV24-1	TGTGCCACCAGTGACGGACCCTACGAGCAGTACTTC	CATSDGPYEQYF
TRBJ1-1	few	NA	TRBV6-1	TGTGCCAGCAGTGAGACAGCGTTGAACACTGAAGCTTTCTTT	CASSETALNTEAFF
TRBJ2-5	many	TRBD2	TRBV28	TGTGCCAGCAGTGATAATAAGTATAGCGGGGGCCAAGAGACCCAGTACTTC	CASSDNKYSGGQETQYF
TRBJ1-1	NA	TRBD1	TRBV20-1	TGCAGTGCTAGGGAAACAGGGGGCCCCTTTTTTGAAGCTTTCTTT	CSARETGGPFFEAFF
TRBJ1-1	many	TRBD1	TRBV5-6	TGTGCCAGCAGCTTGTTACAGGGGATGAGTAACACTGAAGCTTTCTTT	CASSLLQGMSNTEAFF
TRBJ2-1	many	NA	TRBV2	TGTGCCAGCAGCCGGGTTCTAGGACCCGGCCCCTACAATGAGCAGTTCTTC	CASSRVLGPGPYNEQFF
TRBJ1-1	few	NA	TRBV6-1	TGTGCCAGCACCAGGGGTGACACTGAAGCTTTCTTT	CASTRGDTEAFF
TRBJ2-2	NA	TRBD2	TRBV11-3	TGTGCCAGCAGCTCGAGGGCTAGCGGGAGTGCGGGGGAGCTGTTTTTT	CASSSRASGSAGELFF
TRBJ1-5	few	NA	TRBV7-9	TGTGCCAGCACGAATTGGGGGGTTGATCAGCCCCAGCATTTT	CASTNWGVDQPQHF
TRBJ2-1	NA	TRBD2	TRBV7-2	TGTGCCAGCAGCTTGACTAGCGGGAGGAGTCCCAATGAGCAGTTCTTC	CASSLTSGRSPNEQFF
TRBJ1-4	NA	TRBD1	TRBV29-1	TGCAGCGTTGGGGGGGGACAGGGGAATGAAAAACTGTTTTTT	CSVGGGQGNEKLFF
TRBJ1-2	NA	TRBD1	TRBV27	TGTGCCAGCAGAACAGGGGGCGCTGACTATGGCTACACCTTC	CASRTGGADYGYTF
TRBJ2-2	NA	NA	TRBV7-9	TGTGCCAGCAGACACAACTCGAGGGGTAGGGGAAACACCGGGGAGCTGTTTTTT	CASRHNSRGRGNTGELFF
TRBJ2-6	few	NA	TRBV18	TGTGCCAGCTCATCCGGAAGGTCCAGGGCTGGGGCCAACGTCCTGACTTTC	CASSSGRSRAGANVLTF
TRBJ2-5	NA	NA	TRBV6-1	TGTGCCAGCAGCCAAACCTTGGCCAGGGCGAGGGAGACCCAGTACTTC	CASSQTLARARETQYF
TRBJ1-5	NA	TRBD1	TRBV24-1	TGTGCCACCAGTGCTTCAGGGGGCAGGGATCAGCCCCAGCATTTT	CATSASGGRDQPQHF
TRBJ2-1	NA	NA	TRBV10-3	TGTGCCATCGGTTCGAGCTCCTACAATGAGCAGTTCTTC	CAIGSSSYNEQFF
TRBJ2-1	many	TRBD1	TRBV7-9	TGTGCCAGCAGCTTAGGCCCCAGGGGACAGGGGAGCAATGAGCAGTTCTTC	CASSLGPRGQGSNEQFF
TRBJ1-1	many	NA	TRBV28	TGTGCCAGCAGTTTCGAGGGCTTCGACACTGAAGCTTTCTTT	CASSFEGFDTEAFF
TRBJ2-1	few	NA	TRBV19	TGTGCCAGTAGTAGGGGAGGGGACACCTCCTACAATGAGCAGTTCTTC	CASSRGGDTSYNEQFF
TRBJ2-7	few	NA	TRBV19	TGTGCCAGTAGTAAGGGGACAATCGGGCTCTACGAGCAGTACTTC	CASSKGTIGLYEQYF
TRBJ2-2	few	NA	TRBV6-2/TRBV6-3	TGTGCCAGCAGTTACTCGGACGCCCCGGGAGCGGCCACCGGGGAGCTGTTTTTT	CASSYSDAPGAATGELFF
TRBJ2-5	many	TRBD1	TRBV3-1	TGTGCCAGCAGCCAAGGGGGACAGGGTCGAGAGACCCAGTACTTC	CASSQGGQGRETQYF
TRBJ2-7	many	TRBD1	TRBV10-3	TGTGCCATCAGGGACAGGCTGGGAGAGCAGTACTTC	CAIRDRLGEQYF
TRBJ2-7	once	TRBD2	TRBV27	TGTGCCAGCAGTCTGGGACTAGCGGTCCCAAATGAGCAGTACTTC	CASSLGLAVPNEQYF
TRBJ1-1	many	NA	TRBV19	TGTGCCACCGCGCCAGCCTTGAACACTGAAGCTTTCTTT	CATAPALNTEAFF
TRBJ1-2	NA	NA	TRBV27	TGTGCCAGCAGTTTATTTGGACGGTATGGCTACACCTTC	CASSLFGRYGYTF
TRBJ1-1	many	TRBD1	TRBV18	TGTGCCAGCTCGCCAACAGGGGCCACTGAAGCTTTCTTT	CASSPTGATEAFF
TRBJ1-5	many	NA	TRBV19	TGTGCCAGTAGCCGCGGTCGCAATCAGCCCCAGCATTTT	CASSRGRNQPQHF
TRBJ2-7	few	TRBD2	TRBV28	TGTGCCAGCAGTCCCCTTGAAGCGGGACGGTACGACGAGCAGTACTTC	CASSPLEAGRYDEQYF
TRBJ1-2	many	NA	TRBV12-3/TRBV12-4	TGTGCCAGCAGTTCATTCCCGGGGGCTAACTATGGCTACACCTTC	CASSSFPGANYGYTF
TRBJ1-1	NA	NA	TRBV20-1	TGCAGTGCTAGAGATGGAGGGGGATGGAACACTGAAGCTTTCTTT	CSARDGGGWNTEAFF